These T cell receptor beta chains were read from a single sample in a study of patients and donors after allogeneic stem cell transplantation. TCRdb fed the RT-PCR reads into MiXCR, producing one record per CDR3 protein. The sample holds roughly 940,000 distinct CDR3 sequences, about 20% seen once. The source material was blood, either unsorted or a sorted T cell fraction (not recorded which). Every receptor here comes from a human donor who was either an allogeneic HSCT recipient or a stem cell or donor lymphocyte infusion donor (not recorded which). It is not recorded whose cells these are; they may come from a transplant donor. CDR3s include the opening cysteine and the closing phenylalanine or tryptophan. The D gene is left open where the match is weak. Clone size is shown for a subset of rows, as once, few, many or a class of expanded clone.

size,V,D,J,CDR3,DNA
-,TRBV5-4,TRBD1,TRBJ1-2,CASSLWIGDSNDYTF,TGTGCCAGCAGCTTGTGGATTGGGGACAGCAATGACTACACCTTC
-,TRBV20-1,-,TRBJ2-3,CSARQASTDTQYF,TGCAGTGCCCGCCAGGCGAGCACAGATACGCAGTATTTT
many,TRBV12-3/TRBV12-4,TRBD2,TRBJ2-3,CASSFGTSGTDTQYF,TGTGCCAGCAGTTTCGGGACTAGCGGCACAGATACGCAGTATTTT
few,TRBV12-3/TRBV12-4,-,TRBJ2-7,CASSQTHYEQYF,TGTGCCAGCAGTCAGACCCACTACGAGCAGTACTTC
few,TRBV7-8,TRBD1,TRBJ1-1,CASSFTDRGIRTEAFF,TGTGCCAGCAGCTTCACGGACAGGGGGATTCGGACTGAAGCTTTCTTT
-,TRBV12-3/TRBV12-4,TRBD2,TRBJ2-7,CASSFEREGYEQYF,TGTGCCAGCAGTTTTGAGCGGGAGGGTTACGAGCAGTACTTC
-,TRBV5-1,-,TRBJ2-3,CASSLGTGRLGTDTQYF,TGCGCCAGCAGCTTGGGTACAGGGAGATTGGGCACAGATACGCAGTATTTT
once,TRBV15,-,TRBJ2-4,CATSRQGSNIQYF,TGTGCCACCAGCAGACAGGGTTCGAACATTCAGTACTTC
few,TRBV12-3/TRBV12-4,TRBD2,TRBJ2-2,CASSLLAGTRGGELFF,TGTGCCAGCAGCCTTCTAGCGGGGACACGGGGCGGGGAGCTGTTTTTT
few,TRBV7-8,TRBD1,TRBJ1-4,CASSGWTGGVSNEKLFF,TGTGCCAGCAGCGGGTGGACAGGGGGCGTCAGTAATGAAAAACTGTTTTTT
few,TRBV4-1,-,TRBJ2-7,CASSQRDGELYEQYF,TGCGCCAGCAGCCAACGGGACGGGGAACTATACGAGCAGTACTTC